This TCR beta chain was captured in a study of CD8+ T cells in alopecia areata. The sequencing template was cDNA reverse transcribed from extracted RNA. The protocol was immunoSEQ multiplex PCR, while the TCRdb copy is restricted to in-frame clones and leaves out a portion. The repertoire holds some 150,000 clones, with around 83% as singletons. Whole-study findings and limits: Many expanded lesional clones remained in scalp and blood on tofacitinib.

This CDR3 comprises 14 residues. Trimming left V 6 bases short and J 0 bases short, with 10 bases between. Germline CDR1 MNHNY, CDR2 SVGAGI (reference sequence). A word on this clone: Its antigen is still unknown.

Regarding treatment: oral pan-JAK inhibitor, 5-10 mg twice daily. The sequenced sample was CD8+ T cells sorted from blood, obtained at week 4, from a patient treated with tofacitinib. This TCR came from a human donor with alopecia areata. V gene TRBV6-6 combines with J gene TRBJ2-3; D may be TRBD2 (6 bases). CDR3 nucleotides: TGTGCCAGCAGCAAAGGAGGGAGCACAGATACGCAGTATTTT. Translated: CASSKGGSTDTQYF.